These 25 T cell receptor beta chains were sequenced from one sample in a study of Ad26.COV2.S vaccination and SARS-CoV-2 variants. Sequencing was performed with immunoSEQ multiplex PCR; in TCRdb, only in-frame clones are kept and a portion is missing. The sample includes about 400,000 clones, 89% of them seen just once. Treatment meaning: over 15 received Ad26.COV2.S at low or high dose, single or two shots; roughly 5 received placebo; per-sample allocation not given. Specimens were obtained on day 63 following the first vaccine or placebo injection. Sequencing was performed on peripheral blood, taken in a trial of Ad26.COV2.S vaccine versus placebo. The receptors stem from a person aged 18-65 years who received the Ad26.COV2.S COVID-19 vaccine or a placebo.

This clone was picked up many times. The chain employs TRBV30 and TRBJ1-5, with TRBD1 as a possible D gene (5 bases). Between the trimmed V and J ends, which lost 5 bases and 6 bases, there was a span of 11 bases. This CDR3 comprises 12 residues. CDR1 and CDR2 (germline): GTSNPN, SVGIG (reference sequence). Here the CDR3 reads CAWAQGGQPQHF. In DNA, the CDR3 is TGTGCCTGGGCCCAGGGAGGTCAGCCCCAGCATTTT.

This chain links TRBV15 with TRBJ1-1, with D possibly being TRBD1 (5 bases). Per germline, CDR1 LNHNV and CDR2 YYDKDF (reference sequence). V was pared by 0 bases and J by 1 base, with 12 bases between. The CDR3 contains 16 residues. CDR3 amino acids: CATSRDGGLTNTEAFF. DNA for the CDR3: TGTGCCACCAGCAGAGATGGGGGATTAACGAACACTGAAGCTTTCTTT.

This clone appeared once. The chain has TRBV6-5 and TRBJ2-7, with 9 positions matching TRBD1. J lost 4 bases, V lost 6 bases, and 10 bases had no gene match. Germline V gene sequence: CDR1 MNHEY, CDR2 SVGAGI. The CDR3 runs to 15 residues. CDR3 nucleotide sequence: TGTGCCAGCAGCCTCCGACCGGGACAGGGTTACGAGCAGTACTTC. This encodes CASSLRPGQGYEQYF.

A single count supports this clone. The CDR3: CASSLRGKETQYF. The CDR3 nucleotides read TGTGCCAGCAGTTTACGCGGGAAAGAGACCCAGTACTTC. The V call is TRBV12-3 or TRBV12-4, the J call TRBJ2-5, with D possibly matching TRBD2 (6 bases). This CDR3 region has 13 residues. The V end lost 2 bases, the J end lost 3 bases, and 7 bases lay between the germline ends.

The rearrangement joins TRBV6-1 to TRBJ2-3; the D gene is possibly TRBD2 (5 bases). In germline, CDR1 is MNHNS, CDR2 SASEGT. This CDR3 region has 14 residues. The V end lost 1 base, the J end lost 5 bases, and 10 bases lay between the germline ends. CDR3 DNA: TGTGCCAGCAGTGAAGTGTTAGGAGGAGATACGCAGTATTTT. Translation: CASSEVLGGDTQYF.

The chain has TRBV5-4 and TRBJ2-3; D is possibly TRBD1 (5 bases). Per germline, CDR1 SGHNT and CDR2 YYREEE (reference sequence). Trimming took 0 bases from V and 2 from J, leaving 13 bases between them. The CDR3 is 16 residues long. The DNA of the CDR3 is TGTGCCAGCAGCTTGGGTAGGGGTTGGGACACAGATACGCAGTATTTT. It codes for CASSLGRGWDTDTQYF.

This clone appeared once. The CDR3 is CASSPGQVATNEKLFF. In DNA, the CDR3 is TGCGCCAGCAGCCCCGGACAGGTAGCAACTAATGAAAAACTGTTTTTT. This chain joins TRBV5-1 and TRBJ1-4, with 7 bases aligning to TRBD1. The CDR3 extends over 16 amino acids. With 4 bases clipped from V and 0 bases from J, the junction kept 6 bases outside the gene matches. CDR1 is SGHRS and CDR2 is YFSETQ in the germline V gene.

Remarks on this clone: Other nucleotide sequences in the sample specify the same CDR3. V usage is TRBV5-1 and J usage is TRBJ1-1, with TRBD1 as a possible D gene (5 bases). The CDR3 loop spans 14 amino acids. From germline, CDR1 is SGHRS and CDR2 YFSETQ. V lost 4 bases, J lost 1 base, and 11 bases lay in between. CDR3 amino acids: CASSLRTGNTEAFF. CDR3 bases: TGCGCCAGCAGCCTTCGAACAGGGAACACTGAAGCTTTCTTT.

The chain has TRBV18 and TRBJ1-1; D unclear. The V end was cut by 4 bases, the J end by 1 base, with 7 bases between. The CDR3 is made up of 13 amino acids. CDR1 is KGHSH and CDR2 is LQKENI in the germline V gene. As DNA, the CDR3 is TGTGCCAGCTCACGTAAGTCGAACACTGAAGCTTTCTTT. Translated: CASSRKSNTEAFF.

This clone was detected only a few times. The rearrangement joins TRBV6-5 to TRBJ2-5; TRBD2 agrees at 8 bases. J gave up 1 base and V 8 bases, and 6 bases lay outside the gene matches. In germline, CDR1 is MNHEY, CDR2 SVGAGI. The length of the CDR3 is 14 residues. CDR3 DNA sequence: TGTGCCAGCGGGCCGGGGGGGGTCCAAGAGACCCAGTACTTC. Amino acid sequence: CASGPGGVQETQYF.

The gene calls are TRBV18 and TRBJ2-1; D not certain. The CDR3 length is 15 residues. Germline-derived CDR1 and CDR2 are KGHSH and LQKENI. Trimming removed 2 bases from V and 5 bases from J, with 13 bases in between. The CDR3 sequence is CASSPRLTLDNEQFF. In nucleotides, the CDR3 is TGTGCCAGCTCACCAAGACTCACCCTTGACAATGAGCAGTTCTTC.

The rearrangement links TRBV28 to TRBJ2-7; D possibly corresponds to TRBD1 (5 bases). The V gene's germline CDR1 is MDHEN and CDR2 SYDVKM. The CDR3 length is 14 residues. V was clipped by 5 bases and J by 5 bases, with 16 bases between them. CDR3 region: CASSTDSSLDEQYF. The CDR3, as DNA: TGTGCCAGCAGTACTGACAGTTCCCTAGACGAGCAGTACTTC.

The chain links TRBV27 to TRBJ1-5, with D possibly TRBD1 on 5 matching bases. The CDR3 has 15 residues. Between the trimmed V and J ends, which lost 4 bases and 0 bases, there was a span of 10 bases. Per germline, CDR1 MNHEY and CDR2 SMNVEV (reference sequence). The CDR3 sequence: CASSSGRFSNQPQHF. The CDR3 DNA follows: TGTGCCAGCAGTTCGGGACGTTTTAGCAATCAGCCCCAGCATTTT.

About this clone itself: This sample includes further DNA sequences coding for the same CDR3. The genes are TRBV5-6 and TRBJ2-3; D unresolved. The germline V gene encodes CDR1 SGHDT and CDR2 YYEEEE. V lost 0 bases to trimming and J lost 5 bases, with 4 bases between them. The CDR3 extends over 12 amino acids. CDR3 region: CASSLGGDTQYF. The DNA of the CDR3 is TGTGCCAGCAGCTTGGGTGGAGATACGCAGTATTTT.

J is TRBJ2-2 and V is TRBV4-1; a possible D gene is TRBD2 (5 bases). CDR1 is MGHRA and CDR2 is YSYEKL in the germline V gene. The CDR3 has 15 residues. Trimming removed 5 bases at V and 2 bases at J, with 12 bases between. In DNA form, the CDR3 reads TGCGCCAGCAGCTCCTCGGGGATTAACACCGGGGAGCTGTTTTTT. Translated: CASSSSGINTGELFF.

The CDR3 DNA follows: TGTGCCAGCAGTTACTTAAACAGGGATGGCTACACCTTC. This sequence encodes CASSYLNRDGYTF. The V call is TRBV6-6, the J call TRBJ1-2, with D maybe TRBD1 (6 bases). Germline-derived CDR1 and CDR2 are MNHNY and SVGAGI (reference sequence). Trimming pared 1 base from V and 6 bases from J, leaving 9 bases between. The CDR3 totals 13 residues.

This clone appeared once. This sequence joins TRBV28 and TRBJ2-4, with TRBD2 matching 7 bases. The length of the CDR3 is 18 residues. With V trimmed by 3 bases and J by 1 base, 12 bases remained unmatched. CDR1 MDHEN and CDR2 SYDVKM come from the germline V gene. CDR3 sequence reads: CASSLGRVFRDAKNIQYF. The CDR3 region has the DNA TGTGCCAGCAGTTTGGGGAGGGTTTTTCGGGACGCCAAAAACATTCAGTACTTC.

J is TRBJ2-5 and V is TRBV5-1; D might be TRBD2 (5 bases). Germline lookup yields CDR1 SGHRS and CDR2 YFSETQ. CDR3 size: 13 residues. V was trimmed by 4 bases and J by 4 bases, leaving 11 bases between them. As DNA, the CDR3 is TGCGCCAGCAGCCGACCGGGGTTAGAGACCCAGTACTTC. Amino acid sequence: CASSRPGLETQYF.

The chain couples TRBV7-2 to TRBJ1-2; TRBD1 might be the D (5 bases). This CDR3 has 15 residues. CDR1 and CDR2 from the germline V gene are SGHTA and FQGNSA. With 2 bases removed from V and 2 bases from J, the gap between germline ends came to 12 bases. The CDR3 region has the DNA TGTGCCAGCAGCTTAAGCCCCGACAGCAACTATGGCTACACCTTC. This encodes CASSLSPDSNYGYTF.

J is TRBJ1-5 and V is TRBV30; D is unclear. The CDR3 is 15 residues long. V lost 0 bases to trimming and J lost 10 bases, with 19 bases between them. The V gene's germline CDR1 is GTSNPN and CDR2 SVGIG (reference sequence). This CDR3 is CAWSVPGGGFQPQHF. The DNA of the CDR3 is TGTGCCTGGAGTGTTCCGGGCGGCGGTTTCCAACCCCAGCATTTT. Variable domain in full (rest from reference TRBV30 and TRBJ1-5): SQTIHQWPATLVQPVGSPLSLECTVEGTSNPNLYWYRQAAGRGLQLLFYSVGIGQISSEVPQNLSASRPQDRQFILSSKKLLLSDSGFYLCAWSVPGGGFQPQHFGDGTRLSIL.

V and J are TRBV7-9 and TRBJ1-4; 7 bases map to TRBD1. Germline V gene data show CDR1 as SEHNR and CDR2 as FQNEAQ (reference sequence). This CDR3 region has 16 residues. Trimming removed 5 bases from V and 2 bases from J; junction bases left unmatched: 8. The CDR3 nucleotides are TGTGCCAGCAGCGCGATAGACAGGGCGACTAATGAAAAACTGTTTTTT. As protein: CASSAIDRATNEKLFF. The complete variable domain, with remaining parts taken from reference TRBV7-9 and TRBJ1-4, reads DTGVSQNPRHKITKRGQNVTFRCDPISEHNRLYWYRQTLGQGPEFLTYFQNEAQLEKSRLLSDRFSAERPKGSFSTLEIQRTEQGDSAMYLCASSAIDRATNEKLFFGSGTQLSVL.

This clone was found a few times. The J gene is TRBJ1-3, the V gene TRBV10-3, with D uncertain. CDR3 length: 11 amino acids. Germline loops: CDR1 ENHRY, CDR2 SYGVKD. Trimming stripped 11 bases from V and 4 bases from J, with 9 bases between. CDR3 amino acids: CAGREGNTIYF. The DNA for the CDR3 is TGTGCCGGACGGGAAGGAAACACCATATATTTT.

The chain employs TRBV5-1 and TRBJ1-6; D not resolved. The CDR3 consists of 15 residues. V was cut by 0 bases and J by 7 bases, with 11 bases left in between. Germline CDR1 reads SGHRS; CDR2 reads YFSETQ. The CDR3 nucleotides read TGCGCCAGCAGCTTGGAGGCCCCGGGGAATTCACCCCTCCACTTT. It specifies CASSLEAPGNSPLHF. The full variable domain, in which reference TRBV5-1 and TRBJ1-6 provide the parts outside the CDR3, is KAGVTQTPRYLIKTRGQQVTLSCSPISGHRSVSWYQQTPGQGLQFLFEYFSETQRNKGNFPGRFSGRQFSNSRSEMNVSTLELGDSALYLCASSLEAPGNSPLHFGNGTRLTVT.

V and J are TRBV5-1 and TRBJ1-3; D call uncertain. From germline, CDR1 is SGHRS and CDR2 YFSETQ. The CDR3 is 14 amino acids. V dropped 3 bases and J dropped 0 bases, with 7 bases sitting between them. CDR3 amino acids: CASSSGRSGNTIYF. The CDR3 DNA is TGCGCCAGCAGCTCGGGCCGCTCTGGAAACACCATATATTTT.

This clone was picked up one time. This chain joins TRBV28 and TRBJ1-1; 7 bases fit TRBD1. The germline V gene has CDR1 MDHEN and CDR2 SYDVKM. Trimming cost V 7 bases and J 8 bases; bases outside gene matches: 4. The CDR3 has 11 amino acids. The CDR3 DNA follows: TGTGCCAGCAAACAGGGGAAGGAAGCTTTCTTT. Its translation is CASKQGKEAFF.